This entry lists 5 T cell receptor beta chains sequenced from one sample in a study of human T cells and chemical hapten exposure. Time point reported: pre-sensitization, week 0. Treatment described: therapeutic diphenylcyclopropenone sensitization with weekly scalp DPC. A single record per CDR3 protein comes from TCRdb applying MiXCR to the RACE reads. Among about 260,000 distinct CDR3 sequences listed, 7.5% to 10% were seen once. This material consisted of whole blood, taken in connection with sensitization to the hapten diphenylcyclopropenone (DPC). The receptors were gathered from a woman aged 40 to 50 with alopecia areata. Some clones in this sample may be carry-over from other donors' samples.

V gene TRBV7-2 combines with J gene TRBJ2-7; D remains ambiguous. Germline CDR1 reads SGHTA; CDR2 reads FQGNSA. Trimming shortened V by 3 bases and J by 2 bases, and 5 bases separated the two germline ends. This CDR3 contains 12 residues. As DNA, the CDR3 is TGTGCCAGCAGCTTGACAACCTACGAGCAGTACTTC. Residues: CASSLTTYEQYF.

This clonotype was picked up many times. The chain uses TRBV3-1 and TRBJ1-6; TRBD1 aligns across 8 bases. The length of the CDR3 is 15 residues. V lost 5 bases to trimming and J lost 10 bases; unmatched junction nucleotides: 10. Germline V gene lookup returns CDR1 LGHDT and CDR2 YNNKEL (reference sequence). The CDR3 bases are TGTGCCAGCAGCATGCGGACAGGGATGAGCTCACCCCTCCACTTT. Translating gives CASSMRTGMSSPLHF.

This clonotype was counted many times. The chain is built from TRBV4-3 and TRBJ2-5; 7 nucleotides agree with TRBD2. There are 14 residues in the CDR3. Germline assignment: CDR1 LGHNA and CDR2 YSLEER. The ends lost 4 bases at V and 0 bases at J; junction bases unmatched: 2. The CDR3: CASSRAGNQETQYF. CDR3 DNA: TGCGCCAGCAGCCGAGCGGGGAACCAAGAGACCCAGTACTTC.

CDR3 coding DNA: TGTGCCAGCAGCCTTTCCGGACTAGCGGGTTCTCGCACAGATACGCAGTATTTT. As protein: CASSLSGLAGSRTDTQYF. The V gene is TRBV11-1, the J gene TRBJ2-3, with 11 bases aligning to TRBD2. V dropped 5 bases and J dropped 1; count of bases not matched to a gene: 11. CDR3 length equals 18 residues. CDR1 is SGHAT, CDR2 FQDESV, per germline (reference sequence).

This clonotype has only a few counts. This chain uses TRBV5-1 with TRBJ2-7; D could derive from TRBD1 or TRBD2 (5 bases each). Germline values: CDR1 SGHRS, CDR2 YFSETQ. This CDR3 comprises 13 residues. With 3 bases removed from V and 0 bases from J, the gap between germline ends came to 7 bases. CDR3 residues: CASSYGTSYEQYF. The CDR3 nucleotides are TGCGCCAGCAGCTACGGGACCTCCTACGAGCAGTACTTC.